This T cell receptor beta chain was documented in a study of T-cell reconstitution after alpha-beta-depleted transplantation in children. TCRbeta library preparation incorporated unique molecular identifiers. TCRdb re-analysed the PCR reads in MiXCR, keeping a single row per CDR3 protein. In the table there are around 480,000 distinct CDR3 sequences, approximately 32% of which are singletons. This clonotype has more than one count but fewer than ten. Germline V CDR1 and CDR2: SQVTM, ANQGSEA. V lost 4 bases to trimming and J lost 10 bases; unmatched junction nucleotides: 10. The CDR3 spans 14 residues.

The starting material was PBMCs from the stem cell graft donor, obtained from the stem cell graft. The chain combines TRBV29-1 with TRBJ2-1; 10 bases line up with TRBD2. The TCR originated in a human donor who donated a stem cell graft to a child with aplastic anemia. In DNA, the CDR3 is TGCAGCGTTGGTCCCCTAGCGGGAGCCTGGGAGCAGTTCTTC. It codes for CSVGPLAGAWEQFF.